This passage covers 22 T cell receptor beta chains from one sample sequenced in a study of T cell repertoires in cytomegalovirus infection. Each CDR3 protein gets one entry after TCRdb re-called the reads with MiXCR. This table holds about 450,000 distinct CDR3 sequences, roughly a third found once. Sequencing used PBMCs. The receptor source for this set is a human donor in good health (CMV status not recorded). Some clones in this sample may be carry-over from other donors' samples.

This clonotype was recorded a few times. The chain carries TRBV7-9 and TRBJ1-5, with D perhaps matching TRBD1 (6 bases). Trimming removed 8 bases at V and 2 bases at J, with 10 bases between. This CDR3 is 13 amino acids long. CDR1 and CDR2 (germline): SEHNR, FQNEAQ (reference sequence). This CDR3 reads CASQGIGNQPQHF. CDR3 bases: TGTGCCAGCCAGGGGATAGGCAATCAGCCCCAGCATTTT.

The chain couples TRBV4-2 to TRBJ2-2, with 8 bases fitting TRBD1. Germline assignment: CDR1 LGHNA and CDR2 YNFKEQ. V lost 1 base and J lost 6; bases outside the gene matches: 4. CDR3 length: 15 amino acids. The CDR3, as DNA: TGTGCCAGCAGCCAAGGGGACAGGTTGCCCGGGGAGCTGTTTTTT. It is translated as CASSQGDRLPGELFF.

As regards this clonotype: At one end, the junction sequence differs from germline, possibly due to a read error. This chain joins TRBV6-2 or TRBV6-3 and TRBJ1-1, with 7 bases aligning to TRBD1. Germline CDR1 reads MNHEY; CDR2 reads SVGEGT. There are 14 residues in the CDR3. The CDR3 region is CASSNRGSNTEALF. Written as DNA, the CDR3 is TGTGCCAGCAGCAACAGGGGCTCTAACACTGAAGCTTTATTT.

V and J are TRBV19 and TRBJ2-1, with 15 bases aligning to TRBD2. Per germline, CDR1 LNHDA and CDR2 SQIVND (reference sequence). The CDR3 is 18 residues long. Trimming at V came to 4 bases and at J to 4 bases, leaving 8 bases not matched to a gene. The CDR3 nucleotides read TGTGCCAGTAGTAACGGACTAGCGGGGGGGCCGGAGTACAATGAGCAGTTCTTC. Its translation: CASSNGLAGGPEYNEQFF.

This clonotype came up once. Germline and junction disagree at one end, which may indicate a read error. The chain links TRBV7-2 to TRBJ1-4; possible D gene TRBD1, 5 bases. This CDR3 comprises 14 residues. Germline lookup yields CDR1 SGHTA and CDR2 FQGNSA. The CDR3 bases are TGTGCCAGCAGCTACGGGGGGGGTAATGAAAAAATGTTTTTT. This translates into CASSYGGGNEKMFF.

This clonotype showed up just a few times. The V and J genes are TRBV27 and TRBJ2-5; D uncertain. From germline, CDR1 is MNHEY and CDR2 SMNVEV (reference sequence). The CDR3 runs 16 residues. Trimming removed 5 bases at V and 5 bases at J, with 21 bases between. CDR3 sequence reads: CASSLWGSPERETQYF. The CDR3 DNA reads TGTGCCAGCAGTCTCTGGGGAAGCCCCGAGAGGGAGACCCAGTACTTC.

CDR3 nucleotide sequence: TGCGCCAGCAGTGACAACCATGGTTTATCTAGCAATCAGCCCCAGCATTTT. Protein product: CASSDNHGLSSNQPQHF. This chain connects TRBV4-1 to TRBJ1-5, with unresolved D. The CDR3 totals 17 residues. CDR1 and CDR2 from the germline V gene are MGHRA and YSYEKL. V was shortened by 6 bases and J by 0 bases, with 18 bases between the two germline ends.

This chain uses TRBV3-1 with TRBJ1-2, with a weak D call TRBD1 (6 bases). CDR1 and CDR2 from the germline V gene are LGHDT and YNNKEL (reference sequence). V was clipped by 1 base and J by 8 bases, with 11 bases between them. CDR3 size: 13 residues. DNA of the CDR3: TGTGCCAGCAGCCAAGTGCAGGGGAGAGGCTACACCTTC. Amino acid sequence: CASSQVQGRGYTF.

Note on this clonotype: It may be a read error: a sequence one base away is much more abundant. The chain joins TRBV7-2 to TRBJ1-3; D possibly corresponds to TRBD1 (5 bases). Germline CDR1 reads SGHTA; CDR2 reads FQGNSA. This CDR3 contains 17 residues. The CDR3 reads CASSFDWQGGFGNSIYF. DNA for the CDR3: TGTGCCAGCAGCTTTGACTGGCAGGGAGGGTTCGGAAACTCCATATATTTT.

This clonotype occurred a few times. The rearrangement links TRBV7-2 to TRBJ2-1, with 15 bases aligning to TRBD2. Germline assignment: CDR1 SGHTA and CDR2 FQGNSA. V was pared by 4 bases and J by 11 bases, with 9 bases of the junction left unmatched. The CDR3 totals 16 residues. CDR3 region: CASSSGLAGGLSKQFF. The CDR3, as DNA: TGTGCCAGCAGCTCCGGACTAGCGGGGGGGCTTAGTAAGCAGTTCTTC.

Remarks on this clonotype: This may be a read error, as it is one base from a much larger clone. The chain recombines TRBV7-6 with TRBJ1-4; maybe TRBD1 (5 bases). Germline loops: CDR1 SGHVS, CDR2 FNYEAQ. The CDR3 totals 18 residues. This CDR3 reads CASSLGERGKATNVKLFF. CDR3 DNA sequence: TGTGCCAGCAGCTTAGGAGAGAGGGGCAAGGCAACTAATGTAAAACTGTTTTTT.

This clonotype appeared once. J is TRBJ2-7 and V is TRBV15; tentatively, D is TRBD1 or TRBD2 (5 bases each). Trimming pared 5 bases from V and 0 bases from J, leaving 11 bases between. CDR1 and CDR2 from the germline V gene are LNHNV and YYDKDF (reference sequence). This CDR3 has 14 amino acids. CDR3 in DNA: TGTGCCACCAGCTCCAAGGGGAGCTCCTACGAGCAGTACTTC. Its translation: CATSSKGSSYEQYF. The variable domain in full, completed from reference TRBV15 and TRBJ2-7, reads DAMVIQNPRYQVTQFGKPVTLSCSQTLNHNVMYWYQQKSSQAPKLLFHYYDKDFNNEADTPDNFQSRRPNTSFCFLDIRSPGLGDTAMYLCATSSKGSSYEQYFGPGTRLTVT.

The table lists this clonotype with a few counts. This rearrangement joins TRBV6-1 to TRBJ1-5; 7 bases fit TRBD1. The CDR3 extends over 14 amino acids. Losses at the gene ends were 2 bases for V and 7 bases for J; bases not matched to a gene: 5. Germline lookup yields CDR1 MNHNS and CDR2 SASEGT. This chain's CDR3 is CASSERQGDQPQHF. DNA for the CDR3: TGTGCCAGCAGTGAAAGACAGGGTGACCAGCCCCAGCATTTT.

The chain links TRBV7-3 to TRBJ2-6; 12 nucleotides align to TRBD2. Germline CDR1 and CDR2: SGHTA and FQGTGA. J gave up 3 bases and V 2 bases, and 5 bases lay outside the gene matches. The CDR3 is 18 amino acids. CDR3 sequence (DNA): TGTGCCAGCAGCTTACTAGCGGGGGGGCAGGGTGGGGCCAACGTCCTGACTTTC. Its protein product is CASSLLAGGQGGANVLTF.

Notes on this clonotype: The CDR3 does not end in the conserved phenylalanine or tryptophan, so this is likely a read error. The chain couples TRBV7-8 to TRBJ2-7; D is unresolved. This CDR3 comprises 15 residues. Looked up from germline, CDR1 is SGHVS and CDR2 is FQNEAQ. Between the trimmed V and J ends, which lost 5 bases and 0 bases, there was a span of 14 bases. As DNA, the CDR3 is TGTGCCAGCAGCCCGGTGGACCGGAGCTCCTACGAGCAGTACTTA. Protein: CASSPVDRSSYEQYL.

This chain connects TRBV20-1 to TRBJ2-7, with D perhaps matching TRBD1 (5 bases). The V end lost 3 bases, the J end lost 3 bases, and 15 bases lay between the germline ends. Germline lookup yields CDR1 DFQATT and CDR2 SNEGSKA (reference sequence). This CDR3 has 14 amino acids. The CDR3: CSASTNRTRYEQYF. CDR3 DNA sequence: TGCAGTGCTAGTACGAACAGGACCCGCTACGAGCAGTACTTC.

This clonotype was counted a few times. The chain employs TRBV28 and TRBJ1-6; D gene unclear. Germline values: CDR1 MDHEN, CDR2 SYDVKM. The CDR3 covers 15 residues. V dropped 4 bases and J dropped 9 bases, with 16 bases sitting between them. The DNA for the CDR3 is TGTGCCAGCAGTTCTCAGGCGTTGGGAATTTCACCCCTCCACTTT. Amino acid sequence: CASSSQALGISPLHF.

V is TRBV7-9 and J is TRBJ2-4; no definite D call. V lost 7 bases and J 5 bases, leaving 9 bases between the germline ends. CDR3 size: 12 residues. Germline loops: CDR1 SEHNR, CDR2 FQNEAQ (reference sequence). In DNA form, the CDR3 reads TGTGCCAGCAACCCTCTGGAAAACATTCAGTACTTC. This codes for CASNPLENIQYF.

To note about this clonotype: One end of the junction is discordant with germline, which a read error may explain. CDR3 nucleotides: TGTGCCAGCAGCTACTCGCATACGGATGAGCAGTTCTTC. Protein: CASSYSHTDEQFF. The chain carries TRBV6-8 and TRBJ2-1; no firm D call. The CDR3 covers 13 residues. The germline gives CDR1 MNHGY, CDR2 SAAAGT.

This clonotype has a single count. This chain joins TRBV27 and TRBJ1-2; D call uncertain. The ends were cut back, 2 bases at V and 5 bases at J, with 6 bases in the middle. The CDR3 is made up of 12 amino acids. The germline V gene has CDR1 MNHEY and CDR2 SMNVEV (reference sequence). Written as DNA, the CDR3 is TGTGCCAGCAGTTTACGCGGTTATGGCTACACCTTC. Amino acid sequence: CASSLRGYGYTF.

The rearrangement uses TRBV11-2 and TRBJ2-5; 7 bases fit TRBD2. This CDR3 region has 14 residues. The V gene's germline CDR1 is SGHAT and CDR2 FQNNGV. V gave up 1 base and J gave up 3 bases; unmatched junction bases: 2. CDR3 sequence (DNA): TGTGCCAGCAGCTTAGTCCGGGGGGAAGAGACCCAGTACTTC. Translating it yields CASSLVRGEETQYF. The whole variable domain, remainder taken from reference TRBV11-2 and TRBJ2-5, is EAGVAQSPRYKIIEKRQSVAFWCNPISGHATLYWYQQILGQGPKLLIQFQNNGVVDDSQLPKDRFSAERLKGVDSTLKIQPAKLEDSAVYLCASSLVRGEETQYFGPGTRLLVL.

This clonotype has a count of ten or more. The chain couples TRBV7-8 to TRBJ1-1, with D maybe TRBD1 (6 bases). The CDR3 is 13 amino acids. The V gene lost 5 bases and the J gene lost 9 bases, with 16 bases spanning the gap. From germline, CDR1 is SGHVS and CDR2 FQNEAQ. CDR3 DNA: TGTGCCAGCAGCCCCAACATAGGGACACAAGCTTTCTTT. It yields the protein CASSPNIGTQAFF. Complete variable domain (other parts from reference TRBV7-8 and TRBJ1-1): GAGVSQSPRYKVAKRGQDVALRCDPISGHVSLFWYQQALGQGPEFLTYFQNEAQLDKSGLPSDRFFAERPEGSVSTLKIQRTQQEDSAVYLCASSPNIGTQAFFGQGTRLTVV.